This T cell receptor (beta chain) was sequenced in a study of human T cells and chemical hapten exposure (dated by TCRdb to the early 2020s). About the investigation overall: For sensitization, 2% DPC in acetone was applied to a roughly 2 cm by roughly 2 cm area of upper inner arm skin. Weekly therapeutic DPC doses were additionally applied to the scalp of patients throughout the roughly 23-week study period. In alopecia patients, the study followed how the peripheral blood TCR repertoire changed in vivo over primary and secondary sensitization to diphenylcyclopropenone (DPC), a hapten. Patient blood was sampled pre-sensitization (week 0) and at 2, 6 and about 24 weeks after DPC sensitization. Libraries were pooled for sequencing, and variation in per-sample TCR yields was attributed mainly to small differences in library volumes within the pool. Roughly 30 alopecia patients gave blood for TCR sequencing at one to four time points (pre-sensitization, 2, 6 and 24 weeks). Patch testing on the upper back used Finn chambers containing 0.01% DPC, with scoring done after 6 days according to International Contact Dermatitis Research Group standards. The mostly female patient cohort included alopecia areata with under or over 50% scalp involvement, alopecia totalis and alopecia universalis.

Sample time point, as interpreted from the label and publication: patch test 2, 6 weeks after DPC sensitization. Explained via the paper, the treatment or condition label denotes: therapeutic diphenylcyclopropenone sensitization with weekly scalp DPC. At each patch-test visit, blood was drawn before the patch test was applied. Patients were eligible if aged 18 to 70, diagnosed with alopecia and judged suitable for DPC therapy, and pregnant patients were excluded. Total RNA was extracted from unfractionated whole blood collected in Tempus Blood RNA tubes. General conclusions and limits of the study: After repeated subsampling, changes were observed in the strength of the expansion versus patch-test correlation and in the threshold at which the correlation became significant. Compared with pre-sensitization or healthy control sets, expanded TCRs formed significantly more large CDR3 similarity clusters, which is consistent with antigen-driven responses. No change with DPC sensitization was found in the number of TCRs above 1 in 1000 frequency, and no evidence of global repertoire structure alterations was found. Because all patients had alopecia, a presumed autoimmune disease, the immune response of the patients might differ from that of healthy individuals. A positive correlation was found between the number of PT1 expanded TCRs and patch test score, with significance reached at thresholds 8, 16 and 32 but not 4.

Libraries were prepared through RACE. Sequencing instrument: NextSeq 500. Library preparation attached unique molecular identifiers to individual cDNA molecules for quantitative, reproducible TCR counting. Both TCR alpha and TCR beta chains were sequenced from each blood RNA sample. Turning to the authors' computational methods: The median number of TCRs per sample was some 100,000, ranging from 23,224 to 690,600. The Decombinator software suite was used to annotate V, J and CDR3 in the TCR reads. To make PS versus PT1 abundance plots, every sample was subsampled to the same number of TCRs (28,000). Expanded TCRs were defined as absent before sensitization and observed at least eight times at the 2-week time point. TCRdb ran its own pipeline on the public reads, namely fastp trimming at Q25 and MiXCR clone calling, and kept in-frame beta chains. Merged by CDR3 protein, the rows form single entries marked with the most common genes and DNA. TCRdb assigned the V and J calls; the authors' analysis was not used. The sample yields approximately 75,000 distinct CDR3 sequences; about 8.5% were counted once. In total, the top ten clones hold around 3.3% of the sample.

V was cut back by 5 bases and J by 0 bases, leaving a gap of 7 bases between them. The CDR3 sequence holds 14 residues, the cysteine and phenylalanine included. Solely the CDR3 DNA is kept, with 42 bases framed from the first base. This clonotype was seen a few times. The antigen this receptor binds is unknown. No per-base quality is available; no much larger clone lies one base away. The sample consisted of whole blood, taken in connection with sensitization to the hapten diphenylcyclopropenone (DPC). The receptor was derived from a woman aged 45 to 65 with alopecia areata. Some clones in this sample may be carry-over from other donors' samples. Rearrangement joined TRBV12-3 or TRBV12-4 to TRBJ1-4, with the D gene not confidently named. The DNA is TGTGCCAGCAGTCTACGTGCAACTAATGAAAAACTGTTTTTT. Its protein is CASSLRATNEKLFF.